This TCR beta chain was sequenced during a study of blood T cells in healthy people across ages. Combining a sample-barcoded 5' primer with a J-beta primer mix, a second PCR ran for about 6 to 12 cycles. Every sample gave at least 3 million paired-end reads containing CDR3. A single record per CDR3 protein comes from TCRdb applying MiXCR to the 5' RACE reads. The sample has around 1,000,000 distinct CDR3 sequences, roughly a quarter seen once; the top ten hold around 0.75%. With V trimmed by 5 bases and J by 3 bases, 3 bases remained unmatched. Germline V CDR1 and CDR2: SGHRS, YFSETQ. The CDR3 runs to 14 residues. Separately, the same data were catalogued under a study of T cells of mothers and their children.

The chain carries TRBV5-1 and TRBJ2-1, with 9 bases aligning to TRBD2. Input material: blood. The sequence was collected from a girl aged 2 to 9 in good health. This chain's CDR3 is CASRREGDYNEQFF. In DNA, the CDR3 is TGCGCCAGCAGGCGGGAGGGGGACTACAATGAGCAGTTCTTC.